The 21 T cell receptor beta chains below come from one sample, sequenced in a study of T cells after yellow fever vaccination. One entry per CDR3 protein results from TCRdb running MiXCR on the 5' RACE reads. The sample records a few hundred thousand distinct CDR3 sequences, less than 9.5% being singletons. Source: CD4+ T cells sorted from PBMCs, taken 5 days after the yellow fever booster vaccination. These receptors were collected from a man aged 18 to 30 who received the YFV17D yellow fever vaccine.

This clonotype was detected ten times or more. The rearrangement links TRBV4-1 to TRBJ1-2; 7 bases are a match to TRBD1. CDR3 length: 16 amino acids. Trimming removed 1 base from V and 6 bases from J; junction bases left unmatched: 11. Germline V lookup: CDR1 MGHRA, CDR2 YSYEKL. The CDR3 spells CASSQVLRRQGHGYTF. In DNA, the CDR3 is TGCGCCAGCAGCCAAGTTTTACGTCGACAGGGCCATGGCTACACCTTC.

A few counts support this clonotype. The rearrangement uses TRBV2 and TRBJ2-5, with D possibly TRBD1 on 6 matching bases. V lost 8 bases to trimming and J lost 5 bases, with 12 bases between them. The CDR3 contains 12 residues. Germline V gene data show CDR1 as SNHLY and CDR2 as FYNNEI. The CDR3 DNA reads TGTGCCAGCGGTGGGGGCCGGGAGACCCAGTACTTC. The encoded protein is CASGGGRETQYF.

This clonotype was picked up a small number of times. J is TRBJ2-2 and V is TRBV7-7; D may be TRBD1 (7 bases). Looked up from germline, CDR1 is SSHAT and CDR2 is FNYEAQ (reference sequence). The CDR3 runs to 14 residues. CDR3 in amino acids: CASGAGGSTGELFF. The DNA of the CDR3 is TGTGCTAGCGGAGCAGGGGGGAGCACCGGGGAGCTGTTTTTT.

This clonotype was picked up many times. The CDR3 region has the DNA TGCGCCAGCAGCCTAAACAATGAAAAACTGTTTTTT. Its protein is CASSLNNEKLFF. This chain uses TRBV5-1 with TRBJ1-4, with no clear D. Per the germline V gene, CDR1 is SGHRS and CDR2 is YFSETQ. Trimming took 4 bases from V and 5 from J, leaving 6 bases between them. The CDR3 loop spans 12 amino acids.

This clonotype was observed at least ten times. The V call is TRBV5-1, the J call TRBJ1-1; D is unclear. In germline, CDR1 is SGHRS, CDR2 YFSETQ. This CDR3 has 15 amino acids. Trimming pared 4 bases from V and 3 bases from J, leaving 16 bases between. The CDR3 region has the DNA TGCGCCAGCAGCCGCGTGGGCCAATCCCACACTGAAGCTTTCTTT. Translation: CASSRVGQSHTEAFF.

J is TRBJ1-1 and V is TRBV7-9; D is ambiguous. With 6 bases removed from V and 4 bases from J, the gap between germline ends came to 15 bases. Germline V CDR1 and CDR2: SEHNR, FQNEAQ (reference sequence). This CDR3 spans 14 amino acids. The CDR3 sequence is CASSLHLGSTEAFF. In DNA, the CDR3 is TGTGCCAGCAGTCTTCATTTAGGTTCCACTGAAGCTTTCTTT.

In regard to this clonotype: This sequence may be a read error, since a much larger clone differs from it by one base. This chain links TRBV6-1 with TRBJ1-1; TRBD1 might be the D (5 bases). Germline CDR1 reads MNHNS; CDR2 reads SASEGT. The germline V and J ends were trimmed by 4 bases and 0 bases, with 6 bases remaining between them. The CDR3 length is 13 residues. This chain's CDR3 is CASSVQVNTEAFF. The CDR3 region has the DNA TGTGCCAGCAGTGTACAGGTGAACACTGAAGCTTTCTTT.

This clonotype was detected ten times or more. The chain is built from TRBV5-6 and TRBJ2-1, with TRBD2 identical over 8 bases. Per the germline V gene, CDR1 is SGHDT and CDR2 is YYEEEE. This CDR3 region has 14 residues. J gave up 10 bases and V 2 bases, and 8 bases lay outside the gene matches. CDR3 sequence: CASSFISGALEQFF. CDR3 DNA: TGTGCCAGCAGCTTTATTAGCGGGGCCCTCGAGCAGTTCTTC.

The gene calls are TRBV20-1 and TRBJ1-1; no clear D. Germline CDR1 reads DFQATT; CDR2 reads SNEGSKA (reference sequence). The CDR3 is made up of 14 amino acids. V was clipped by 6 bases and J by 0 bases, with 14 bases between them. CDR3 amino acids: CSAKDWVMNTEAFF. The CDR3 nucleotides are TGCAGTGCAAAAGATTGGGTAATGAACACTGAAGCTTTCTTT.

The chain links TRBV19 to TRBJ1-1; D gene unclear. Germline-derived CDR1 and CDR2 are LNHDA and SQIVND (reference sequence). V lost 5 bases and J 0 bases, leaving 13 bases between the germline ends. The CDR3 consists of 15 residues. The DNA of the CDR3 is TGTGCCAGTAGTGACTCGGGCGCCGTGAACACTGAAGCTTTCTTT. This encodes CASSDSGAVNTEAFF.

CDR3 protein: CASSADERGPYNEQFF. As DNA, the CDR3 is TGTGCCAGCAGCGCAGACGAGCGGGGGCCCTACAATGAGCAGTTCTTC. This chain joins TRBV7-2 and TRBJ2-1; TRBD2 matches at 8 bases. CDR1 SGHTA and CDR2 FQGNSA come from the germline V gene. The CDR3 contains 16 residues. The trim removed 5 bases at V and 2 bases at J, leaving 8 bases unmatched.

The V gene is TRBV6-5, the J gene TRBJ2-3; 10 bases map to TRBD2. The germline CDR1 and CDR2 sequences are MNHEY and SVGAGI. Trimming removed 5 bases from V and 2 bases from J; junction bases left unmatched: 7. This CDR3 comprises 16 residues. The CDR3 is CASSRLAGGVTDTQYF. The DNA for the CDR3 is TGTGCCAGCAGTAGATTAGCGGGGGGCGTCACAGATACGCAGTATTTT.

DNA of the CDR3: TGCGCCAGCACCCACGGGGGGGGAAATGAGCAGTTCTTC. Amino acid sequence: CASTHGGGNEQFF. This chain joins TRBV5-1 and TRBJ2-1; 8 bases fit TRBD2. CDR3 size: 13 residues. Germline assignment: CDR1 SGHRS and CDR2 YFSETQ. With 6 bases clipped from V and 7 bases from J, the junction kept 6 bases outside the gene matches.

This clonotype was detected a few times. This chain joins TRBV5-1 and TRBJ1-6, with D possibly TRBD1 on 5 matching bases. The CDR3 is made up of 16 amino acids. Germline-derived CDR1 and CDR2 are SGHRS and YFSETQ. Between the trimmed V and J ends, which lost 0 bases and 6 bases, there was a span of 13 bases. The CDR3 DNA follows: TGCGCCAGCAGCTTGGTCGGGGGGAACGGTAATTCACCCCTCCACTTT. Translated: CASSLVGGNGNSPLHF.

This clonotype came up a few times. V and J are TRBV7-6 and TRBJ2-7; no reliable D call. The CDR3 extends over 16 amino acids. V dropped 1 base and J dropped 6 bases, with 19 bases sitting between them. Germline lookup yields CDR1 SGHVS and CDR2 FNYEAQ. The CDR3 region has the DNA TGTGCCAGCAGCTTAGAGAACTTCTCCATCCTAGGCGAGCAGTACTTC. Amino acid sequence: CASSLENFSILGEQYF.

The J gene is TRBJ2-5, the V gene TRBV3-1, with 7 bases aligning to TRBD1. Looked up from germline, CDR1 is LGHDT and CDR2 is YNNKEL (reference sequence). V shed 8 bases, J shed 5 bases, and the junction held 11 bases outside the gene matches. This CDR3 comprises 14 residues. DNA for the CDR3: TGTGCCAGCCGCCCCAACAGGGGTATCGAGACCCAGTACTTC. The encoded protein is CASRPNRGIETQYF.

CDR3 protein: CASSRKGGEDEAFF. The CDR3 region has the DNA TGTGCCAGCAGTCGAAAAGGGGGAGAGGATGAAGCTTTCTTT. The V gene is TRBV12-3 or TRBV12-4, the J gene TRBJ1-1, with D possibly TRBD1 on 6 matching bases. V dropped 5 bases and J dropped 7 bases, with 17 bases sitting between them. The CDR3 loop spans 14 amino acids.

This clonotype was detected a few times. The chain has TRBV15 and TRBJ2-3, with D unresolved. CDR3 size: 13 residues. In germline, CDR1 is LNHNV, CDR2 YYDKDF (reference sequence). Between the trimmed V and J ends, which lost 0 bases and 2 bases, there was a span of 3 bases. The CDR3 is CATSRDPTDTQYF. Here the CDR3 DNA reads TGTGCCACCAGCAGAGATCCCACAGATACGCAGTATTTT.

In this sample, this clonotype turned up a few times. CDR3 in amino acids: CASRALTGTDTQYF. For the CDR3, the DNA is TGTGCCAGCAGGGCGCTTACAGGCACAGATACGCAGTATTTT. V and J are TRBV9 and TRBJ2-3, with D uncertain. Trimming cost V 5 bases and J 1 base, with 11 bases left between them. The germline V gene encodes CDR1 SGDLS and CDR2 YYNGEE. The CDR3 sequence is 14 residues long.

This chain connects TRBV24-1 to TRBJ1-5; D ambiguous. There are 15 residues in the CDR3. In germline, CDR1 is KGHDR, CDR2 SFDVKD. V was pared by 9 bases and J by 0 bases, with 14 bases between. The CDR3 DNA sequence: TGTGCCACCCCTCTTCGGGAGTATAGCAATCAGCCCCAGCATTTT. This sequence encodes CATPLREYSNQPQHF.

This clonotype occurred many times. V usage is TRBV20-1 and J usage is TRBJ2-3; 12 positions match TRBD2. J lost 4 bases, V lost 6 bases, and 5 bases had no gene match. This CDR3 is 14 amino acids long. Germline V lookup: CDR1 DFQATT, CDR2 SNEGSKA (reference sequence). CDR3 bases: TGCAGTGCCCCAGCTAGCGGGGGGGCAGATACGCAGTATTTT. It encodes CSAPASGGADTQYF.